A selection of T cell receptor beta chains follows, all from one sample in a study of blood T cell repertoires in COVID-19. Libraries were prepared by immunoSEQ multiplex PCR; TCRdb keeps only in-frame clonotypes and omits some of them. There are over 80,000 clones in the sample; approximately 90% occur only once, and around 1.6% lies in the top ten. Sequencing used peripheral blood. All receptors come from a man aged 55 to 70 with acute or convalescent COVID-19. Each CDR3 is given with its conserved first and last residue. A D gene is named only where the DNA matches it firmly. Size is stated for part of the rows, as once, few or many counts, or as a class when the clone is expanded.

d_gene	j_gene	abundance	v_gene	CDR3aa	CDR3nt
.	TRBJ2-5	few	TRBV29-1	CSVERGRGETQYF	TGCAGCGTTGAAAGGGGGCGGGGAGAGACCCAGTACTTC
.	TRBJ2-3	once	TRBV6-5	CASNGLNTDTQYF	TGTGCCAGCAATGGACTTAACACAGATACGCAGTATTTT
TRBD1	TRBJ2-1	.	TRBV29-1	CSVEPGTGPYEQFF	TGCAGCGTTGAACCCGGGACAGGGCCTTATGAGCAGTTCTTC
TRBD2	TRBJ2-5	once	TRBV27	CASSRTSGSGETQYF	TGTGCCAGCAGTAGGACTAGCGGGAGTGGGGAGACCCAGTACTTC
TRBD1	TRBJ2-5	.	TRBV2	CASTGQFQETQYF	TGTGCCAGCACGGGACAGTTCCAAGAGACCCAGTACTTC
.	TRBJ2-5	.	TRBV7-2	CASSGGETQYF	TGTGCCAGCAGCGGAGGTGAGACCCAGTACTTC
TRBD1	TRBJ1-5	.	TRBV6-5	CASSLDRGNQPQHF	TGTGCCAGCAGCTTAGACAGGGGAAATCAGCCCCAGCATTTT
TRBD1	TRBJ1-4	once	TRBV28	CASTMAGTGNEKLFF	TGTGCCAGCACAATGGCGGGGACAGGGAACGAAAAACTGTTTTTT
.	TRBJ1-6	.	TRBV27	CASSTREDSPLHF	TGTGCCAGCAGCACTCGGGAGGATTCACCCCTCCACTTT
.	TRBJ1-1	.	TRBV7-2	CASGQLMNTEAFF	TGTGCCAGCGGGCAGCTAATGAACACTGAAGCTTTCTTT
.	TRBJ1-5	.	TRBV7-2	CASSPLPGYQPQHF	TGTGCCAGCAGCCCTTTACCAGGCTATCAGCCCCAGCATTTT
TRBD1	TRBJ2-3	.	TRBV7-9	CASRRQGGADTQYF	TGTGCCAGCAGAAGACAGGGGGGGGCAGATACGCAGTATTTT
.	TRBJ1-1	.	TRBV5-1	CASSFAGLNTEAFF	TGCGCCAGCAGCTTTGCAGGGCTGAACACTGAAGCTTTCTTT
TRBD1	TRBJ1-2	.	TRBV7-9	CASSFSGTGAGYTF	TGTGCCAGCAGCTTTTCCGGGACAGGGGCTGGCTACACCTTC
.	TRBJ2-5	.	TRBV12-5	CASGLVGETQYF	TGTGCTAGTGGTTTGGTCGGGGAGACCCAGTACTTC
.	TRBJ2-3	.	TRBV6-5	CASSYSSQGADTQYF	TGTGCCAGCAGTTACTCGTCACAGGGAGCCGATACGCAGTATTTT
.	TRBJ1-4	.	TRBV30	CAWRIRDAGEKLFF	TGTGCCTGGAGAATCCGGGACGCGGGGGAAAAACTGTTTTTT
TRBD1	TRBJ1-1	.	TRBV27	CASSSRTGVGTEAFF	TGTGCCAGCAGTTCCCGGACAGGGGTGGGCACTGAAGCTTTCTTT
TRBD2	TRBJ2-7	.	TRBV9	CASSVEVAGYEQYF	TGTGCCAGCAGCGTAGAGGTAGCGGGCTACGAGCAGTACTTC
TRBD1	TRBJ2-2	.	TRBV20-1	CSAGDRGPGGELFF	TGCAGTGCTGGTGACAGGGGGCCGGGCGGGGAGCTGTTTTTT
TRBD1	TRBJ1-1	.	TRBV2	CASSERQGNTEAFF	TGTGCCAGCAGTGAAAGACAGGGGAACACTGAAGCTTTCTTT
TRBD1	TRBJ2-5	.	TRBV9	CASSVTGGKETQYF	TGTGCCAGCAGCGTAACAGGGGGTAAAGAGACCCAGTACTTC
.	TRBJ1-5	.	TRBV6-6	CASRKKQGSNQPQHF	TGTGCCAGCAGGAAAAAACAGGGTAGCAATCAGCCCCAGCATTTT
.	TRBJ1-2	.	TRBV5-5	CASSLGGAMTSVYGYTF	TGTGCCAGCAGCTTGGGCGGGGCGATGACTAGCGTCTATGGCTACACCTTC
TRBD2	TRBJ2-5	few	TRBV7-2	CASRSSGRKTQYF	TGTGCCAGCAGATCCAGCGGGAGAAAGACCCAGTACTTC
TRBD1	TRBJ1-3	.	TRBV12-3/TRBV12-4	CASSYDRENTIYF	TGTGCCAGCAGTTATGACAGGGAAAACACCATATATTTT
TRBD1	TRBJ1-5	.	TRBV28	CASSLLPGTGIIDFSNQPQHF	TGTGCCAGCAGTTTACTCCCCGGGACAGGGATCATCGACTTTAGCAATCAGCCCCAGCATTTT
.	TRBJ2-1	.	TRBV28	CASRTGPSYNEQFF	TGTGCCAGCAGAACAGGGCCCTCCTACAATGAGCAGTTCTTC
TRBD1	TRBJ1-4	.	TRBV4-3	CASSQGQGLAEKLFF	TGCGCCAGCAGCCAAGGACAGGGGTTGGCTGAAAAACTGTTTTTT
TRBD2	TRBJ2-7	once	TRBV6-6	CASSGHGLGVYEQYF	TGTGCCAGCAGTGGCCACGGACTAGGGGTGTACGAGCAGTACTTC
TRBD2	TRBJ2-3	.	TRBV4-1	CASSPRTSGFTDTQYF	TGCGCCAGCAGCCCGAGGACTAGCGGATTCACAGATACGCAGTATTTT
.	TRBJ1-1	once	TRBV6-5	CASSRTVDTEAFF	TGTGCCAGCAGTAGGACAGTGGACACTGAAGCTTTCTTT
.	TRBJ2-1	.	TRBV6-1	CASSEAGDPYNEQFF	TGTGCCAGCAGTGAAGCGGGAGATCCCTACAATGAGCAGTTCTTC
.	TRBJ2-7	.	TRBV19	CASTRDINSYEQYF	TGTGCCAGTACCAGGGACATCAACTCCTACGAGCAGTACTTC
.	TRBJ1-6	few	TRBV2	CASSVGGRNSPLHF	TGTGCCAGCAGTGTGGGAGGGCGGAATTCACCCCTCCACTTT
TRBD2	TRBJ2-2	once	TRBV19	CASNIAGGPGELFF	TGTGCCAGTAACATAGCGGGAGGGCCCGGGGAGCTGTTTTTT
.	TRBJ1-6	.	TRBV12-3/TRBV12-4	CASRRIDNSPLHF	TGTGCCAGTCGGAGAATAGATAATTCACCCCTCCACTTT
TRBD1	TRBJ1-2	.	TRBV2	CASKGQGGNYGYTF	TGTGCCAGCAAGGGACAGGGGGGAAACTATGGCTACACCTTC
.	TRBJ1-6	.	TRBV24-1	CATSPRRRGRSPLHF	TGTGCCACGTCCCCGAGACGCCGAGGGCGTTCACCCCTCCACTTT
TRBD1	TRBJ2-3	once	TRBV11-1	CASSKTGLDTQYF	TGTGCCAGCAGCAAGACAGGGTTAGATACGCAGTATTTT
.	TRBJ2-2	.	TRBV24-1	CATSDEQNTGELFF	TGTGCCACCAGTGATGAGCAGAACACCGGGGAGCTGTTTTTT
.	TRBJ2-5	.	TRBV29-1	CSVDRHQETQYF	TGCAGCGTTGACAGGCACCAAGAGACCCAGTACTTC
.	TRBJ2-7	.	TRBV11-3	CASSLGPSDYEQYF	TGTGCCAGCAGCTTAGGCCCTAGCGACTACGAGCAGTACTTC
TRBD1	TRBJ2-2	.	TRBV7-6	CASSSQGASGTTGGELFF	TGTGCCAGCAGCTCACAGGGGGCGAGCGGAACTACTGGCGGGGAGCTGTTTTTT
.	TRBJ2-1	.	TRBV19	CASSMLDSSYNEQFF	TGTGCCAGTAGTATGCTAGATAGTTCCTACAATGAGCAGTTCTTC
.	TRBJ2-7	.	TRBV6-1	CASSEGGAYEQYF	TGTGCCAGCAGTGAAGGCGGTGCCTACGAGCAGTACTTC
.	TRBJ2-7	.	TRBV12-3/TRBV12-4	CASSLKLPYEQYF	TGTGCCAGCAGTCTGAAACTCCCCTACGAGCAGTACTTC